The table lists the clone carrying this T cell receptor beta chain with many counts. Its target is unknown. This entry belongs to a study of T cells in Graves' hyperthyroidism and ophthalmopathy. Study conclusions and caveats: Among clonotypes expanded in thyroid above 0.001, most were also found in blood.

Patients between 18 and 65 years old had hyperthyroidism, newly diagnosed and lasting under 2 months. Criteria for exclusion of patients were uncontrolled infection, other autoimmune disease, pregnancy or lactation. For the diagnoses, clinical symptoms, serum thyroxine and TRAb, thyroid ultrasound and orbital computed tomography were used. There were TCR beta CDR3 regions amplified from RNA transcripts. Carried out on the TCR CDR3, a first-round RT-PCR used the HTBI primer set. TCRdb re-derived calls from the multiplex PCR reads in MiXCR, one entry per CDR3 protein. Of nearly 750,000 distinct CDR3 sequences listed, 35% are singletons. The length of the CDR3 is 12 residues. V shed 8 bases and J shed 5 bases, with 12 bases lying between them. From germline, CDR1 is KGHDR and CDR2 SFDVKD.

The clonotype originates from a woman aged 40 to 50 with Graves' hyperthyroidism. Sequencing input: blood. This chain links TRBV24-1 with TRBJ2-7; no clear D gene. CDR3 protein: CATKNRFHEQYF. For the CDR3, the DNA is TGTGCCACCAAGAACAGATTCCACGAGCAGTACTTC.